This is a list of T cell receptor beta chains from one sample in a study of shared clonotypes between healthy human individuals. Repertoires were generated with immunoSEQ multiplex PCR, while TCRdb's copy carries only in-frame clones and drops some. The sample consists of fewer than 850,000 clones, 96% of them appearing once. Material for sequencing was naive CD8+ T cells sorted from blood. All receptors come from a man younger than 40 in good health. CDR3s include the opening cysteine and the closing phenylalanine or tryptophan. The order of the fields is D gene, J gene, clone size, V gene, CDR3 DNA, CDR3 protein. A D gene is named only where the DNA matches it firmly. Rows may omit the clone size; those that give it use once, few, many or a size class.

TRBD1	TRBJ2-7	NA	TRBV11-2	TGTGCCAGCAGCTTCGGACAGGGCTACGAGCAGTACTTC	CASSFGQGYEQYF
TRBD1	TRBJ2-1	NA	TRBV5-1	TGCGCCAGCAGCTCCAGACAGGGGTCGTACAATGAGCAGTTCTTC	CASSSRQGSYNEQFF
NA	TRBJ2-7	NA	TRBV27	TGTGCCAGTGACCCACTGTTCTACGAGCAGTACTTC	CASDPLFYEQYF
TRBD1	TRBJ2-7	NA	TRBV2	TGTGCCAGCAGCGACAAAACCCGGGACAGGGGCCACGAGCAGTACTTC	CASSDKTRDRGHEQYF
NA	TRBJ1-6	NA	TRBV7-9	TGTGCCAGCAGTGAGGCTGCCCGGGAGGGTTCACCCCTCCACTTT	CASSEAAREGSPLHF
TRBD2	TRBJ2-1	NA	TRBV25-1	TGTGCCAGCAGTGAATGGGGAGGGGATGAGCAGTTCTTC	CASSEWGGDEQFF
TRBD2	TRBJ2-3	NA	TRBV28	TGTGCCAGCAGCCCTACTAGCGGGAGGGTTTCGGATACGCAGTATTTT	CASSPTSGRVSDTQYF
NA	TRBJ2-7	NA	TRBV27	TGTGCCAGCAGTTTACGGGAGACCTACGAGCAGTACTTC	CASSLRETYEQYF
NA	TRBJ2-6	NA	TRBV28	TGTGCCAGCAGTTTCAGGGGAGATTACCCAACTCTGGGGGCCAACGTCCTGACTTTC	CASSFRGDYPTLGANVLTF
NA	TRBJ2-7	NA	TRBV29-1	TGCAGCGTTAGAACTAGCCGCGCCTACGAGCAGTACTTC	CSVRTSRAYEQYF
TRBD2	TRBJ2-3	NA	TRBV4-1	TGCGCCAGCAGCCAAACCGGGACTAGCGGGTCGGATACGCAGTATTTT	CASSQTGTSGSDTQYF
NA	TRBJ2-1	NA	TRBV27	TGTGCCAGCAGTTTATTTGGGGATGGGAATGAGCAGTTCTTC	CASSLFGDGNEQFF
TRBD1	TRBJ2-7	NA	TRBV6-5	TGTGCCAGCAGTACCCCCGGGACAGGGGGCTGGGGGCAGTACTTC	CASSTPGTGGWGQYF
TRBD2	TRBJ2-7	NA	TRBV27	TGTGCCAGCAGTTTCCTGACTAGCGGGAGCGCACTATCTACCGAGCAGTACTTC	CASSFLTSGSALSTEQYF
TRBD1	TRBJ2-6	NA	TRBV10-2	TGCGCCAGCAGTGAGTCACAGGGGCTTGGGGCCAACGTCCTGACTTTC	CASSESQGLGANVLTF
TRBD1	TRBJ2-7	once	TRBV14	TGTGCCAGCAGCCAAGGGACAGGGAAGCTCCGATACGAGCAGTACTTC	CASSQGTGKLRYEQYF
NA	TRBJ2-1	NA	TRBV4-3	TGCGCCAGCAGCCCTGGGGGGTACAATGAGCAGTTCTTC	CASSPGGYNEQFF
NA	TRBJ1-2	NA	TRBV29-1	TGCAGCGTTGATGAAGGAGACGAAAGTTACACCTTC	CSVDEGDESYTF
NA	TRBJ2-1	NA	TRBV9	TGTGCCAGCAGCGTAAGGGGTGAGCAGTTCTTC	CASSVRGEQFF
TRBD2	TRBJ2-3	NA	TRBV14	TGTGCCAGCAGCCAAGAATCCCGGCTAGCGGATAGCACAGATACGCAGTATTTT	CASSQESRLADSTDTQYF
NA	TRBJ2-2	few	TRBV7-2	TGTGCCAGCAGCCCCCGGCCGGGCGGGGAGCTGTTTTTT	CASSPRPGGELFF
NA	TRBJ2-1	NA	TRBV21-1	TGTGCCAGCAGCAAAATCTTAGCGGGAGTGGGCAATGAGCAGTTCTTC	CASSKILAGVGNEQFF
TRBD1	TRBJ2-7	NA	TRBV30	TGTGCCTGGAGTCTAACAGGGGCCCACGGCGAGCAGTACTTC	CAWSLTGAHGEQYF
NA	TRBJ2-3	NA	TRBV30	TGTGCCTGGAGTGGAGGGGGAGGAAGCACAGATACGCAGTATTTT	CAWSGGGGSTDTQYF
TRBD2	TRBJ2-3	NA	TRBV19	TGTGCCAGTAGACCTTCGGGACTAGCGGTCACAGATACGCAGTATTTT	CASRPSGLAVTDTQYF
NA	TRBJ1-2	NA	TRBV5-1	TGCGCCAGCAGCTCCGGGATGGGGGGCTATGGCTACACCTTC	CASSSGMGGYGYTF
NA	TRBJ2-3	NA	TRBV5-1	TGCGCCAGCAGCTTGGACTTCACAGATACGCAGTATTTT	CASSLDFTDTQYF
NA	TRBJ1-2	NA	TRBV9	TGTGCCAGCAGCGTAGACGGAAAAGCCTGGGATGGCTACACCTTC	CASSVDGKAWDGYTF
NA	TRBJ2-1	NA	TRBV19	TGTGCCAGTAGTATCGCCCCGGGCTCCTACAATGAGCAGTTCTTC	CASSIAPGSYNEQFF
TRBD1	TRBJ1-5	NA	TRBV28	TGTGCCAGCAGCCTCCTTCCCGGGACAGGGGGCGATCAGCCCCAGCATTTT	CASSLLPGTGGDQPQHF
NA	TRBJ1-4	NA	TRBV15	TGTGCCACCCGGACATTGTTGAATGAAAAACTGTTTTTT	CATRTLLNEKLFF
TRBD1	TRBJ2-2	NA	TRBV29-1	TGCAGCGTCCTCCGACAGGGACCGACCGGGGAGCTGTTTTTT	CSVLRQGPTGELFF
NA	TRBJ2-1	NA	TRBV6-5	TGTGCCAGCAGTTACATCGATGAGCAGTTCTTC	CASSYIDEQFF
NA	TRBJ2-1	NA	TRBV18	TGTGCCAGCTCGCCCAACTTACAGGGATCGGGAAATGAGCAGTTCTTC	CASSPNLQGSGNEQFF
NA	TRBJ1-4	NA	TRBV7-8	TGTGCCAGCAGCTTGAGAGGACCCATTGCAACTAATGAAAAACTGTTTTTT	CASSLRGPIATNEKLFF
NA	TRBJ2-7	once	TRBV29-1	TGCAGCGTAACAACGGGACTCTCCTACGAGCAGTACTTC	CSVTTGLSYEQYF
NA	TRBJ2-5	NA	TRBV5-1	TGCGCCAGCAGCGCCGACGGCCAAGAGACCCAGTACTTC	CASSADGQETQYF
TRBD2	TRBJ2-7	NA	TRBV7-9	TGTGCCAGCAGCTTAGCCGCTAGCGGGAGGGCTGGCGAGCAGTACTTC	CASSLAASGRAGEQYF
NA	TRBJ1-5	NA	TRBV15	TGTGCCACCAGCTCCCGCGAGGGGCCCCCTAATCAGCCCCAGCATTTT	CATSSREGPPNQPQHF
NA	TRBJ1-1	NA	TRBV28	TGTGCCAGCAGTTTAAACAGACAAATCACTGAAGCTTTCTTT	CASSLNRQITEAFF
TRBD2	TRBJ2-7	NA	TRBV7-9	TGTGCCAGCAGCCCGGGACTAGCGGGAGCCGTATCCTACGAGCAGTACTTC	CASSPGLAGAVSYEQYF
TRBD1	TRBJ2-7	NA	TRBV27	TGTGCCAGCAGCACTCCCAGGGGGAGCTCCTACGAGCAGTACTTC	CASSTPRGSSYEQYF
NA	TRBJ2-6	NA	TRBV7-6	TGTGCCAGCAGCTTGACTAGATCTGGGGCCAACGTCCTGACTTTC	CASSLTRSGANVLTF
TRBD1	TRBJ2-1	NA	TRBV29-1	TGCAGCGTCAAAAGGACAGGAGGTTATGAGCAGTTCTTC	CSVKRTGGYEQFF
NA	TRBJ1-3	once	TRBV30	TGTGCCTGGAGTTTCGGTGCCAGCTCTGGAAACACCATATATTTT	CAWSFGASSGNTIYF
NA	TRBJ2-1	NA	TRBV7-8	TGTGCCAGCAGCTGGGACGGAGATGAGCAGTTCTTC	CASSWDGDEQFF
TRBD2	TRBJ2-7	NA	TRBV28	TGTGCCAGCAGTTTAATGTCTAGCGGGTACCACGAGCAGTACTTC	CASSLMSSGYHEQYF
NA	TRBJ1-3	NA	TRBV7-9	TGTGCCACCCAGGCGGAGAGCTCTGGAAACACCATATATTTT	CATQAESSGNTIYF
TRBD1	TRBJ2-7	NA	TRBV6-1	TGTGCCATCCCGGCCGGGACAGGGGTCTCCTACGAGCAGTACTTC	CAIPAGTGVSYEQYF
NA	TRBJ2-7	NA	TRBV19	TGTGCCAGTAGTCCCGACGACTCCTACGAGCAGTACTTC	CASSPDDSYEQYF
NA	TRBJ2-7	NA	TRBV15	TGTGCCACCAGCAGCTCCCCGTCCTACGAGCAGTACTTC	CATSSSPSYEQYF
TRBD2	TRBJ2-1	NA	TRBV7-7	TGTGCCAGCAGCTTAGGACTAGCGGGAGACAATGAGCAGTTCTTC	CASSLGLAGDNEQFF
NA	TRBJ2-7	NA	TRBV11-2	TGTGCCAGCAGCTTAGATCAGTGGGAGACCTACGAGCAGTACTTC	CASSLDQWETYEQYF